These T cell receptor beta chains were read from a single sample in a study of graft-versus-host responses after intestinal transplantation. Assay used: immunoSEQ multiplex PCR; TCRdb lists only in-frame clones, some missing. The table records 85,000 to 110,000 clones, roughly 93% of them present only once. The antigens of these receptors remain unknown. The sequenced sample was unstimulated CD8+ T cells sorted from spleen or lymph node cells, obtained before intestinal transplant. These receptors were obtained from a human donor who received an intestinal transplant. The CDR3 runs from the conserved cysteine through the conserved F or W. The order of the fields is J gene, D gene, clone size, V gene, CDR3 protein, CDR3 DNA. A D gene is named only where the DNA matches it firmly. Clone size is stated in some rows and not others, as once, few, many or a class when expanded.

J: TRBJ2-7; D: TRBD2; size: NA; V: TRBV7-9; CDR3: CASTGGITYEQYF; DNA: TGTGCCAGCACGGGGGGAATCACCTACGAGCAGTACTTC
J: TRBJ1-2; D: TRBD1; size: NA; V: TRBV19; CDR3: CASSPSGGYGYTF; DNA: TGTGCCAGTAGTCCGTCAGGGGGCTATGGCTACACCTTC
J: TRBJ1-6; D: NA; size: once; V: TRBV19; CDR3: CASSIIVGYNSPLHF; DNA: TGTGCCAGTAGTATAATCGTTGGGTATAATTCACCCCTCCACTTT
J: TRBJ1-1; D: NA; size: NA; V: TRBV30; CDR3: CAWTKSGYEAEAFF; DNA: TGTGCCTGGACTAAGTCGGGATACGAAGCTGAAGCTTTCTTT
J: TRBJ2-1; D: NA; size: NA; V: TRBV12-5; CDR3: CASGLGGPIEQFF; DNA: TGTGCTAGTGGTTTAGGGGGGCCCATTGAGCAGTTCTTC
J: TRBJ2-3; D: NA; size: NA; V: TRBV29-1; CDR3: CSVDWGELTDTQYF; DNA: TGCAGCGTTGATTGGGGGGAACTCACAGATACGCAGTATTTT
J: TRBJ1-1; D: NA; size: NA; V: TRBV6-1; CDR3: CASSFPGPRTKAFF; DNA: TGTGCCAGCAGTTTTCCAGGGCCAAGGACGAAAGCTTTCTTT
J: TRBJ1-1; D: NA; size: once; V: TRBV29-1; CDR3: CSVPGGAFF; DNA: TGCAGCGTTCCAGGTGGGGCTTTCTTT
J: TRBJ2-7; D: TRBD1; size: NA; V: TRBV27; CDR3: CASSPGTGEYEQYF; DNA: TGTGCCAGCAGCCCTGGGACAGGGGAGTACGAGCAGTACTTC
J: TRBJ2-1; D: NA; size: NA; V: TRBV6-6; CDR3: CASGISVDEQFF; DNA: TGTGCCAGCGGCATTTCGGTGGATGAGCAGTTCTTC
J: TRBJ1-1; D: NA; size: NA; V: TRBV11-2; CDR3: CASSLYVQGPEAFF; DNA: TGTGCCAGCAGCTTATACGTACAGGGACCTGAAGCTTTCTTT
J: TRBJ1-4; D: NA; size: once; V: TRBV18; CDR3: CASSGDNNEKLFF; DNA: TGTGCCAGCTCAGGAGACAATAATGAAAAACTGTTTTTT
J: TRBJ1-2; D: NA; size: NA; V: TRBV4-1; CDR3: CASSPVALVNYGYTF; DNA: TGCGCCAGCAGCCCGGTAGCTCTAGTTAACTATGGCTACACCTTC
J: TRBJ2-3; D: TRBD1; size: NA; V: TRBV7-2; CDR3: CASSLRDRKLDTQYF; DNA: TGTGCCAGCAGCCTCCGGGACAGGAAACTAGATACGCAGTATTTT
J: TRBJ2-7; D: NA; size: few; V: TRBV19; CDR3: CASSLQGYEQYF; DNA: TGTGCCAGTAGTCTACAGGGCTACGAGCAGTACTTC
J: TRBJ2-3; D: NA; size: NA; V: TRBV7-3; CDR3: CASATDSTDTQYF; DNA: TGTGCCAGCGCAACGGACAGCACAGATACGCAGTATTTT
J: TRBJ1-5; D: TRBD1; size: NA; V: TRBV2; CDR3: CASRDQGATGQPQHF; DNA: TGTGCCAGCAGGGACCAGGGGGCGACCGGACAGCCCCAGCATTTT
J: TRBJ2-5; D: NA; size: NA; V: TRBV7-9; CDR3: CASSSSRKSLQETQYF; DNA: TGTGCCAGCAGCTCGTCGCGGAAATCCCTTCAAGAGACCCAGTACTTC
J: TRBJ2-1; D: NA; size: NA; V: TRBV9; CDR3: CASSVSWRGHTQKFF; DNA: TGTGCCAGCAGCGTAAGTTGGCGGGGCCATACCCAGAAGTTCTTC
J: TRBJ2-1; D: TRBD2; size: NA; V: TRBV27; CDR3: CASSFVIAGGTDEQFF; DNA: TGTGCCAGCAGTTTCGTTATAGCGGGGGGGACCGATGAGCAGTTCTTC
J: TRBJ2-1; D: NA; size: NA; V: TRBV29-1; CDR3: CSVSFSGTARSYNEQFF; DNA: TGCAGCGTCTCATTTAGCGGGACAGCCAGAAGCTACAATGAGCAGTTCTTC